Detailed here is one T cell receptor (beta chain). The antigen is undetermined. The data were obtained in a study of shared clonotypes between healthy human individuals. Findings of the study overall: Memory subsets generally showed lower estimated richness than naive subsets.

Profiling relied on immunoSEQ multiplex PCR, and the TCRdb table lists in-frame clones only, not all of them. The sample includes more than 1,200,000 clones, approximately 98.5% of them seen just once. The sequencing sample was made of naive CD4+ T cells sorted from blood. Noted subset: CD45RA+ positively selected. The sequence was collected from a man aged 30 to 39 in good health.

CDR3 bases: TGTGCCAGCAGCCCAGGGGTCTACGGAAACACCATATATTTT. It translates to CASSPGVYGNTIYF. This chain uses TRBV7-9 with TRBJ1-3; possibly TRBD1 for D (6 bases). The CDR3 sequence is 14 residues long. CDR1 and CDR2 (germline): SEHNR, FQNEAQ (reference sequence). Trimming shortened V by 5 bases and J by 4 bases, and 12 bases separated the two germline ends.